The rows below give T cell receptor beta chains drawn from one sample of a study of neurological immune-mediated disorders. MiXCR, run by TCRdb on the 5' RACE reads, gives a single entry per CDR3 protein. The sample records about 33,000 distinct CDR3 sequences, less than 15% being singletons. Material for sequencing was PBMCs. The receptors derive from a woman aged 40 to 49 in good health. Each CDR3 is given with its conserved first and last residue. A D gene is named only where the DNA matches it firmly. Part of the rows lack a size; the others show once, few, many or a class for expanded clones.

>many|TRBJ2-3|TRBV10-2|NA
CASSAAEHTDTQYF
TGCGCCAGCAGTGCCGCAGAACACACAGATACGCAGTATTTT
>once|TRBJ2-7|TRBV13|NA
CASSLQREQYF
TGTGCCAGCAGCTTGCAGCGGGAGCAGTACTTC
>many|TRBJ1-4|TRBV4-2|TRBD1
CASSHNDREGNEKLFF
TGTGCCAGCAGCCACAATGACAGGGAGGGAAATGAAAAACTGTTTTTT
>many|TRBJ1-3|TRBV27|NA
CASSLSGGIGNTIYF
TGTGCCAGCAGTTTATCCGGGGGGATCGGAAACACCATATATTTT
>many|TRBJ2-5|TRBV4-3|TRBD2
CASSQDGIAGDGETQYF
TGCGCCAGCAGCCAAGATGGAATAGCGGGAGATGGGGAGACCCAGTACTTC
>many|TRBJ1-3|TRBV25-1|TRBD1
CASSEGRGTGGNTIYF
TGTGCCAGCAGTGAGGGTCGGGGGACAGGCGGAAACACCATATATTTT
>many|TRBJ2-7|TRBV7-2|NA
CASSSNRDLEQYF
TGTGCCAGCAGCTCAAACAGGGATCTGGAGCAGTACTTC
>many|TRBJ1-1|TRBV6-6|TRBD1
CASTRDRVTEAFF
TGTGCCAGCACACGGGACAGGGTAACTGAAGCTTTCTTT
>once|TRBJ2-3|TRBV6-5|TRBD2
CASSPSGTENTDTQYF
TGTGCCAGCAGTCCTAGCGGGACCGAGAATACAGATACGCAGTATTTT
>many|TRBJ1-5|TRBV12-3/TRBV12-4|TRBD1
CASSWTGPGNQPQHF
TGTGCCAGCAGTTGGACAGGGCCGGGAAATCAGCCCCAGCATTTT
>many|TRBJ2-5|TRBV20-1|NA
CSANPQGEVQYF
TGCAGTGCTAACCCGCAGGGAGAGGTCCAGTACTTC
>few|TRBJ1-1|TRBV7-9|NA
CASSLVSGRDHNTEAFF
TGTGCCAGCAGCTTAGTCTCAGGCCGGGACCACAACACTGAAGCTTTCTTT
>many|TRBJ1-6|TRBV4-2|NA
CASSQDNASPLHF
TGTGCCAGCAGCCAAGACAATGCTTCACCCCTCCACTTT
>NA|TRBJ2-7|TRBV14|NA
CASSQADEQYF
TGTGCCAGCAGCCAAGCGGACGAGCAGTACTTC
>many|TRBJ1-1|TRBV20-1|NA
CSASRGSNTEAFF
TGCAGTGCTAGTAGGGGTTCGAACACTGAAGCTTTCTTT
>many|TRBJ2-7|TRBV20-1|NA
CSAREPDYEQYF
TGCAGTGCTAGAGAACCCGATTACGAGCAGTACTTC
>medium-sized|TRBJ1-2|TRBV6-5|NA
CASTNGANYGYTF
TGTGCCAGCACAAACGGTGCTAACTATGGCTACACCTTC
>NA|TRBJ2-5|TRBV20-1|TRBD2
CSASEVAGEKTQYF
TGCAGTGCTTCCGAAGTGGCGGGAGAAAAGACCCAGTACTTC
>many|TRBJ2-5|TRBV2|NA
CASSEERQDQETQYF
TGTGCCAGCAGTGAAGAGAGGCAGGACCAAGAGACCCAGTACTTC
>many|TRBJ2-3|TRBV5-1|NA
CASSLAGVNTQYF
TGCGCCAGCAGCTTGGCGGGTGTCAATACGCAGTATTTT
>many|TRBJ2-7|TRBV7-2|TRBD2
CASSPGLAGGRGLEQYF
TGTGCCAGCAGCCCCGGACTAGCGGGAGGACGGGGGTTGGAGCAGTACTTC
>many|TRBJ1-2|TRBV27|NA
CASSFFPQVPVSYTF
TGTGCCAGCAGTTTTTTCCCACAGGTCCCCGTAAGCTACACCTTC
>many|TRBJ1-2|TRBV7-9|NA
CASSLTQPVHGYTF
TGTGCCAGCAGCTTAACTCAACCGGTCCATGGCTACACCTTC
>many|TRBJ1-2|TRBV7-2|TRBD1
CASSFGTGGLGYTF
TGTGCCAGCAGCTTCGGGACAGGGGGCCTAGGCTACACCTTC
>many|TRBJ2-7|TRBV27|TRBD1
CASGLGQGGYEQYF
TGTGCCAGCGGCTTGGGACAGGGGGGCTACGAGCAGTACTTC
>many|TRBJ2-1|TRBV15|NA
CATSKGYHDDNEQFF
TGTGCCACCAGCAAGGGGTACCACGACGACAATGAGCAGTTCTTC
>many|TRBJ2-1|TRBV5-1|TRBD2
CASSAGTSGPREQFF
TGCGCCAGCAGCGCCGGGACTAGCGGCCCCAGGGAGCAGTTCTTC
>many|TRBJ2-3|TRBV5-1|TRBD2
CASSSGGTDTQYF
TGCGCCAGTTCTAGCGGGGGGACAGATACGCAGTATTTT
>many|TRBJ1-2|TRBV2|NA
CASSKRPNYGYTF
TGTGCCAGCAGTAAAAGGCCCAACTATGGCTACACCTTC
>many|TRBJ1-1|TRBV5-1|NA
CASSPGQNTEAFF
TGCGCCAGCAGCCCGGGACAGAACACTGAAGCTTTCTTT
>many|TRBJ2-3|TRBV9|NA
CASSVNQFTDTQYF
TGTGCCAGCTCGGTAAATCAGTTCACAGATACGCAGTATTTT
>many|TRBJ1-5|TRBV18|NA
CASSPQGNQPQHF
TGTGCCAGCTCACCACAGGGTAATCAGCCCCAGCATTTT
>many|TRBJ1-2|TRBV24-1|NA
CATSEGADIYGYTF
TGTGCCACCAGCGAAGGGGCAGACATCTATGGCTACACCTTC
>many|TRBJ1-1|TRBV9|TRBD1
CASSGQGAEAFF
TGTGCCAGCAGCGGACAGGGCGCTGAAGCTTTCTTT
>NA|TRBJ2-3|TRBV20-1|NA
CSARPGVQSTDTQYF
TGCAGTGCTAGACCAGGGGTCCAAAGCACAGATACGCAGTATTTT
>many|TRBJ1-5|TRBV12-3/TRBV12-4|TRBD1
CASSFNTGGGNQPQHF
TGTGCCAGCAGTTTTAACACAGGGGGAGGTAATCAGCCCCAGCATTTT
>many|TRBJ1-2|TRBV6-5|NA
CASSYSAQALYGYTF
TGTGCCAGCAGTTACTCGGCACAGGCCCTCTATGGCTACACCTTC
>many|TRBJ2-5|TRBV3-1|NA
CASSQDLGIGIAIEETQYF
TGTGCCAGCAGCCAAGATCTTGGGATCGGTATCGCGATTGAAGAGACCCAGTACTTC
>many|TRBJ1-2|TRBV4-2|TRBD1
CASSQDRDRGYGYTF
TGTGCCAGCAGCCAAGATCGGGACAGGGGGTATGGCTACACCTTC
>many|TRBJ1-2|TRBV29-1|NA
CSVGEGDYGYTF
TGCAGCGTTGGGGAGGGGGACTATGGCTACACCTTC